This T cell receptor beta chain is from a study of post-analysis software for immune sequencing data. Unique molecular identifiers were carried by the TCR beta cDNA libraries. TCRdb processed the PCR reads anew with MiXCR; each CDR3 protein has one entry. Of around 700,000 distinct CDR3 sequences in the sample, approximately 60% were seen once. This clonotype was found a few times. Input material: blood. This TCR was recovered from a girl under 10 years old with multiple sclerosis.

CDR3: CASSESWAVRGDTQYF. DNA for the CDR3: TGCGCCAGCAGTGAGTCCTGGGCGGTACGGGGAGATACGCAGTATTTT. The chain carries TRBV10-2 and TRBJ2-3, with D possibly TRBD2 on 5 matching bases. CDR3 length: 16 residues. Germline lookup yields CDR1 WSHSY and CDR2 SAAADI. Trimming took off 0 bases at V and 5 bases at J, with 15 bases between the two ends.